This TCR beta chain was profiled in a study of T-cell memory formation after mild COVID-19. Overall study: TCR clusters were mostly confined to one donor each. Points from the study as a whole: Certain responding clones were present in pre-infection memory, suggesting participation of cross-reactive memory. While clones contracting from day 15 to 85 were balanced between CD4 and CD8, later expanders leaned CD4+.

TCRdb processed the 5' RACE reads anew with MiXCR; each CDR3 protein has one entry. The sample gives 500,000 to 600,000 distinct CDR3 sequences, approximately 19% of which show up once; more than 10% is in the top ten. A note on this clonotype: Its antigen is unidentified.

CDR1 and CDR2 (germline): SGHRS, YFSETQ. V was pared by 5 bases and J by 1 base, with 8 bases between. The length of the CDR3 is 13 residues. The chain joins TRBV5-1 to TRBJ2-3; D unclear. Material for sequencing was PBMCs or a T cell subset sorted from them (not recorded which). The receptor comes from an adult woman who had mild COVID-19 (a few samples of this study predate the infection). Cell type and time point are not known. Here the CDR3 reads CASRVLGTDTQYF. The DNA of the CDR3 is TGCGCCAGCAGGGTCCTGGGCACAGATACGCAGTATTTT.